Sequencing of this TCR beta chain was carried out in a study of molecular identifiers for immune sequencing clone quantification. About the research overall: In replicates, RNA from approximately 20,000 or 98,000 naive CD8 cells was divided five ways and four parts were sequenced. Study observations and caveats: Clones of above 20 RNA copies carried over 97% of effector molecules; in naive cells they carried under 1%.

Of note for this clonotype: Its target is unknown.

TCRdb processed the PCR reads anew with MiXCR; each CDR3 protein has one entry. The repertoire holds under 600,000 distinct CDR3 sequences, 25% seen once, with under 0.85% in the top ten. Libraries used roughly 18,000 to 1,100,000 sorted naive CD8 T cells and 10%, 30% or 50% RNA input. Naive CD8 T cells were picked out by sorting for CD8+CD4-CCR7+CD45RA+. CDR3 length: 15 residues. Germline CDR1 MGHRA, CDR2 YSYEKL. V gave up 6 bases and J gave up 0 bases, with 9 bases separating them. The specimen was naive CD8+ T cells from blood, with Jurkat cell RNA spiked in. The subset is: FACS-sorted CD8+CD4-CCR7+CD45RA+ naive T cells. The clonotype comes from a human donor in good health. Some libraries in this study had Jurkat cell RNA spiked in. This chain links TRBV4-1 with TRBJ1-6; D perhaps matches TRBD1 (6 bases). CDR3 amino acids: CASRTGNSYNSPLHF. The CDR3 DNA sequence: TGCGCCAGCAGGACAGGCAACTCCTATAATTCACCCCTCCACTTT.